The TCR beta chain under discussion was sequenced for a study of T cells in Graves' hyperthyroidism and ophthalmopathy. Whole-study findings and limits: Blood also held most thyroid clonotypes expanded beyond 0.001.

TCR beta CDR3 sequences were amplified from RNA transcripts. First-round RT-PCR targeting the TCR CDR3 was performed with the HTBI primer set. TCRdb analysed the multiplex PCR reads with MiXCR anew, one entry per CDR3 protein. The repertoire consists of around 300,000 distinct CDR3 sequences, with roughly 13% occurring once and the leading ten covering under 8%. There are a few counts of this clonotype. Its antigen is unknown. Germline CDR1 and CDR2: KGHSH and LQKENI. The junction had 4 bases not matched to a gene; V was cut back by 3 bases and J by 2 bases. The CDR3 runs to 15 residues. Participants, patients aged 18 to 65, had newly diagnosed hyperthyroidism with a duration under 2 months. Diagnoses were established using clinical symptoms, serum thyroxine and TRAb, thyroid ultrasound and orbital computed tomography. The authors obtained PBMCs from 9 to 10 ml of fresh peripheral blood.

The sample consisted of blood. The sequence was collected from a middle-aged woman with Graves' hyperthyroidism. The chain employs TRBV18 and TRBJ2-5; the match to TRBD1 covers 9 bases. The CDR3 loop reads CASSPWTGVQETQYF. CDR3 sequence (DNA): TGTGCCAGCTCACCTTGGACAGGGGTGCAAGAGACCCAGTACTTC.